This T cell receptor (beta chain) was identified during a study of T cells after yellow fever vaccination. This clonotype has only a few counts. CDR3 length: 15 amino acids. The V and J ends lost 0 bases and 2 bases respectively, with 10 bases between them. CDR1 is LGHNA and CDR2 is YNFKEQ in the germline V gene. TCRdb re-called the 5' RACE reads through MiXCR, storing one row per CDR3 protein. The sample has 60,000 to 75,000 distinct CDR3 sequences, approximately 7% seen once. The sequence was obtained from a man between 18 and 35 years old who received the YFV17D yellow fever vaccine. The material sequenced was CD8+ T cells sorted from PBMCs, taken about 41 days after the first yellow fever vaccination. The V call is TRBV4-2, the J call TRBJ1-1; D is undetermined. The CDR3 is CASSQDGVRNTEAFF. In DNA form, the CDR3 reads TGTGCCAGCAGCCAAGATGGGGTGAGAAACACTGAAGCTTTCTTT.